The rows below give T cell receptor beta chains drawn from one sample of a study of brain T cells in children with intractable seizures. Assay used: immunoSEQ multiplex PCR; TCRdb lists only in-frame clones, some missing. This sample has about 340,000 clones, with nearly 95% found just once. Material: peripheral blood, obtained less than 6 months after surgery. These TCRs come from a boy in the first two years of life with tuberous sclerosis and intractable seizures. Both conserved end residues are part of each CDR3. A D gene is named only where the DNA matches it firmly. Some rows mark clone size as missing; the rest say once, few, many or name a class of expanded clone.

>TRBV10-3|-|15|TRBJ2-3|-
CAISESWGGTDTQYF
TGTGCCATCAGTGAGTCATGGGGGGGCACAGATACGCAGTATTTT
>TRBV28|-|17|TRBJ2-4|TRBD2
CASSYPARGKAKNIQYF
TGTGCCAGCAGTTACCCCGCGCGGGGGAAAGCCAAAAACATTCAGTACTTC
>TRBV5-1|-|16|TRBJ2-1|-
CASSWASNAVYNEQFF
TGCGCCAGCAGTTGGGCCTCGAACGCGGTATACAATGAGCAGTTCTTC
>TRBV6-5|few|14|TRBJ1-3|-
CASSYSRSGNTIYF
TGTGCCAGCAGTTACTCACGCTCTGGAAACACCATATATTTT
>TRBV19|-|16|TRBJ1-2|-
CASSIPYRELNYGYTF
TGTGCCAGTAGTATCCCCTACAGGGAATTAAACTATGGCTACACCTTC
>TRBV5-4|-|17|TRBJ2-7|TRBD1
CASRPPGQGLISYEQYF
TGTGCCAGCAGACCTCCGGGACAGGGTCTGATCTCCTACGAGCAGTACTTC
>TRBV27|-|13|TRBJ1-1|TRBD1
CASSWDRGTEAFF
TGTGCCAGCAGTTGGGACAGGGGAACTGAAGCTTTCTTT
>TRBV20-1|-|10|TRBJ2-1|-
CSARWCEQFF
TGCAGTGCTAGATGGTGTGAGCAGTTCTTC
>TRBV28|-|14|TRBJ2-1|TRBD2
CASSSLTSSNEQFF
TGTGCCAGCAGTTCCCTGACTAGCTCCAATGAGCAGTTCTTC
>TRBV7-4|-|17|TRBJ1-1|TRBD1
CASSLDKQGAGYTEAFF
TGTGCCAGCAGCTTAGACAAACAGGGGGCTGGTTACACTGAAGCTTTCTTT
>TRBV25-1|-|16|TRBJ1-5|-
CASSETPGPGGQPQHF
TGTGCCAGCAGTGAAACTCCGGGCCCGGGGGGTCAGCCCCAGCATTTT
>TRBV3-1/TRBV3-2|-|13|TRBJ1-2|-
CASSQGGEVGYTF
TGTGCCAGCAGCCAAGGGGGGGAAGTAGGCTACACCTTC
>TRBV14|-|11|TRBJ1-2|-
CASSQDRGYTF
TGTGCCAGCAGCCAAGACCGGGGCTACACCTTC
>TRBV27|-|17|TRBJ2-1|TRBD1
CASRQGVSGIMNNEQFF
TGTGCCAGCAGACAGGGGGTATCAGGAATAATGAACAATGAGCAGTTCTTC
>TRBV30|once|18|TRBJ2-2|TRBD1
CAWTGTAFSFTNTGELFF
TGTGCCTGGACCGGGACAGCCTTTTCATTTACGAACACCGGGGAGCTGTTTTTT
>TRBV7-6|-|14|TRBJ1-5|-
CASSTTGLGQPQHF
TGTGCCAGCAGCACCACAGGGCTCGGTCAGCCCCAGCATTTT
>TRBV19|-|14|TRBJ2-2|-
CASSLDGNTGELFF
TGTGCCAGTAGCCTGGACGGGAACACCGGGGAGCTGTTTTTT
>TRBV6-5|-|13|TRBJ1-1|-
CASSSLLVTEAFF
TGTGCCAGCAGTTCTTTGCTGGTCACTGAAGCTTTCTTT
>TRBV11-2|once|15|TRBJ1-6|TRBD1
CASSPLTGRNSPLHF
TGTGCCAGCAGCCCCCTGACAGGGCGTAATTCACCCCTCCACTTT
>TRBV2|-|16|TRBJ2-5|TRBD2
CASSEGLAGAQETQYF
TGTGCCAGCAGCGAGGGACTAGCGGGAGCCCAAGAGACCCAGTACTTC
>TRBV3-1/TRBV3-2|-|16|TRBJ2-5|TRBD1
CASSQASGGGWVTQYF
TGTGCCAGCAGCCAAGCTTCAGGGGGCGGTTGGGTGACCCAGTACTTC
>TRBV19|-|14|TRBJ2-7|-
CASSRDPNHYEQYF
TGTGCCAGTAGTAGGGACCCGAACCACTACGAGCAGTACTTC
>TRBV19|-|15|TRBJ1-5|TRBD1
CASSMGQTSNQPQHF
TGTGCCAGTAGTATGGGACAGACCTCCAATCAGCCCCAGCATTTT